Each of the 10 T cell receptor beta chains below was sequenced from the same sample in a study of blood T cell repertoires in COVID-19. Data came from immunoSEQ multiplex PCR; TCRdb stores just in-frame clones and leaves some out. Of tens of thousands of clones detected, roughly 80% appear once; the ten largest clones hold about 14%. The specimen was peripheral blood. The receptors come from a woman between 70 and 85 years old with acute or convalescent COVID-19.

The CDR3 reads CATSYADTQYF. The CDR3 DNA is TGTGCCACCTCCTATGCAGATACGCAGTATTTT. The chain combines TRBV24-1 with TRBJ2-3; D uncertain. Looked up from germline, CDR1 is KGHDR and CDR2 is SFDVKD. The CDR3 totals 11 residues. Trimming took off 9 bases at V and 4 bases at J, with 7 bases between the two ends.

The rearrangement joins TRBV19 to TRBJ1-5; D is uncertain. Trimming removed 3 bases from V and 4 bases from J, with 13 bases in between. The CDR3 consists of 15 residues. The germline gives CDR1 LNHDA, CDR2 SQIVND (reference sequence). The CDR3, as DNA: TGTGCCAGTAGTATTTCGAGACACACTAATCAGCCCCAGCATTTT. Translated, it gives CASSISRHTNQPQHF.

J is TRBJ2-3 and V is TRBV18; D is unresolved. The ends were cut back, 2 bases at V and 0 bases at J, with 12 bases in the middle. CDR1 and CDR2 from the germline V gene are KGHSH and LQKENI. The CDR3 totals 16 residues. CDR3 DNA: TGTGCCAGCTCACCAATCCTTGCTATTAGCACAGATACGCAGTATTTT. Amino acid sequence: CASSPILAISTDTQYF. Complete variable domain (other parts from reference TRBV18 and TRBJ2-3): NAGVMQNPRHLVRRRGQEARLRCSPMKGHSHVYWYRQLPEEGLKFMVYLQKENIIDESGMPKERFSAEFPKEGPSILRIQQVVRGDSAAYFCASSPILAISTDTQYFGPGTRLTVL.

The CDR3 nucleotides are TGTGCCAGCAGTGAGATCGACGGGCGGGGGCATCGGGAGTTGTTTTTT. Translation: CASSEIDGRGHRELFF. This chain links TRBV25-1 with TRBJ1-4; D perhaps matches TRBD1 (6 bases). CDR1 and CDR2 (germline): MGHDK, SYGVNS. V was pared by 3 bases and J by 15 bases, with 26 bases between. The CDR3 has 16 amino acids. The whole variable domain, remainder taken from reference TRBV25-1 and TRBJ1-4, is EADIYQTPRYLVIGTGKKITLECSQTMGHDKMYWYQQDPGMELHLIHYSYGVNSTEKGDLSSESTVSRIRTEHFPLTLESARPSHTSQYLCASSEIDGRGHRELFFGSGTQLSVL.

This clone has just a few counts. The rearrangement joins TRBV5-1 to TRBJ2-4, with D possibly TRBD2 on 5 matching bases. Between the trimmed V and J ends, which lost 0 bases and 6 bases, there was a span of 10 bases. CDR3 length: 14 residues. Germline CDR1 reads SGHRS; CDR2 reads YFSETQ. This CDR3 reads CASSLEAAVNIQYF. CDR3 coding DNA: TGCGCCAGCAGCTTGGAAGCGGCAGTAAACATTCAGTACTTC.

The V and J genes are TRBV27 and TRBJ1-1, with 9 bases lining up with TRBD1. Germline values: CDR1 MNHEY, CDR2 SMNVEV (reference sequence). V lost 2 bases to trimming and J lost 3 bases; unmatched junction nucleotides: 7. The CDR3 covers 16 residues. The CDR3 DNA reads TGTGCCAGCAGTTTAACAGGGGGCAGACTTCACACTGAAGCTTTCTTT. Translated, it gives CASSLTGGRLHTEAFF.

The chain is built from TRBV12-3 or TRBV12-4 and TRBJ2-1; 7 nucleotides agree with TRBD1. The V gene end was trimmed by 5 bases and the J gene end by 15 bases; junction bases not matched to a gene: 10. The CDR3 totals 12 residues. The CDR3 protein is CASSPIRDSRFF. DNA of the CDR3: TGTGCCAGCAGTCCTATCCGGGACAGTCGGTTCTTC.

The V gene is TRBV6-5, the J gene TRBJ1-2; D possibly corresponds to TRBD1 (6 bases). Germline CDR1 MNHEY, CDR2 SVGAGI. Deletions cut 6 bases from V and 8 bases from J, with 13 bases between. CDR3 length: 12 amino acids. DNA of the CDR3: TGTGCCAGCAGGGCAGGGGAACGAGGCTACACCTTC. It codes for CASRAGERGYTF.

The V call is TRBV24-1, the J call TRBJ2-1; TRBD1 matches at 8 bases. The germline CDR1 and CDR2 sequences are KGHDR and SFDVKD. The CDR3 is 18 amino acids. With 2 bases clipped from V and 8 bases from J, the junction kept 16 bases outside the gene matches. Here the CDR3 reads CATSDSSAGTGFLDEQFF. The CDR3 DNA reads as TGTGCCACCAGTGATTCGAGTGCGGGGACAGGCTTTTTGGATGAGCAGTTCTTC.

The gene calls are TRBV3-1 (or the pseudogene TRBV3-2) and TRBJ1-2; no clear D gene. V was clipped by 1 base and J by 0 bases, with 12 bases between them. The CDR3 is 16 amino acids. CDR1 LGHDT and CDR2 YNNKEL come from the germline V gene (reference sequence). The CDR3 sequence: CASSQGEGRANYGYTF. In DNA, the CDR3 is TGTGCCAGCAGCCAAGGGGAGGGCAGAGCTAACTATGGCTACACCTTC.